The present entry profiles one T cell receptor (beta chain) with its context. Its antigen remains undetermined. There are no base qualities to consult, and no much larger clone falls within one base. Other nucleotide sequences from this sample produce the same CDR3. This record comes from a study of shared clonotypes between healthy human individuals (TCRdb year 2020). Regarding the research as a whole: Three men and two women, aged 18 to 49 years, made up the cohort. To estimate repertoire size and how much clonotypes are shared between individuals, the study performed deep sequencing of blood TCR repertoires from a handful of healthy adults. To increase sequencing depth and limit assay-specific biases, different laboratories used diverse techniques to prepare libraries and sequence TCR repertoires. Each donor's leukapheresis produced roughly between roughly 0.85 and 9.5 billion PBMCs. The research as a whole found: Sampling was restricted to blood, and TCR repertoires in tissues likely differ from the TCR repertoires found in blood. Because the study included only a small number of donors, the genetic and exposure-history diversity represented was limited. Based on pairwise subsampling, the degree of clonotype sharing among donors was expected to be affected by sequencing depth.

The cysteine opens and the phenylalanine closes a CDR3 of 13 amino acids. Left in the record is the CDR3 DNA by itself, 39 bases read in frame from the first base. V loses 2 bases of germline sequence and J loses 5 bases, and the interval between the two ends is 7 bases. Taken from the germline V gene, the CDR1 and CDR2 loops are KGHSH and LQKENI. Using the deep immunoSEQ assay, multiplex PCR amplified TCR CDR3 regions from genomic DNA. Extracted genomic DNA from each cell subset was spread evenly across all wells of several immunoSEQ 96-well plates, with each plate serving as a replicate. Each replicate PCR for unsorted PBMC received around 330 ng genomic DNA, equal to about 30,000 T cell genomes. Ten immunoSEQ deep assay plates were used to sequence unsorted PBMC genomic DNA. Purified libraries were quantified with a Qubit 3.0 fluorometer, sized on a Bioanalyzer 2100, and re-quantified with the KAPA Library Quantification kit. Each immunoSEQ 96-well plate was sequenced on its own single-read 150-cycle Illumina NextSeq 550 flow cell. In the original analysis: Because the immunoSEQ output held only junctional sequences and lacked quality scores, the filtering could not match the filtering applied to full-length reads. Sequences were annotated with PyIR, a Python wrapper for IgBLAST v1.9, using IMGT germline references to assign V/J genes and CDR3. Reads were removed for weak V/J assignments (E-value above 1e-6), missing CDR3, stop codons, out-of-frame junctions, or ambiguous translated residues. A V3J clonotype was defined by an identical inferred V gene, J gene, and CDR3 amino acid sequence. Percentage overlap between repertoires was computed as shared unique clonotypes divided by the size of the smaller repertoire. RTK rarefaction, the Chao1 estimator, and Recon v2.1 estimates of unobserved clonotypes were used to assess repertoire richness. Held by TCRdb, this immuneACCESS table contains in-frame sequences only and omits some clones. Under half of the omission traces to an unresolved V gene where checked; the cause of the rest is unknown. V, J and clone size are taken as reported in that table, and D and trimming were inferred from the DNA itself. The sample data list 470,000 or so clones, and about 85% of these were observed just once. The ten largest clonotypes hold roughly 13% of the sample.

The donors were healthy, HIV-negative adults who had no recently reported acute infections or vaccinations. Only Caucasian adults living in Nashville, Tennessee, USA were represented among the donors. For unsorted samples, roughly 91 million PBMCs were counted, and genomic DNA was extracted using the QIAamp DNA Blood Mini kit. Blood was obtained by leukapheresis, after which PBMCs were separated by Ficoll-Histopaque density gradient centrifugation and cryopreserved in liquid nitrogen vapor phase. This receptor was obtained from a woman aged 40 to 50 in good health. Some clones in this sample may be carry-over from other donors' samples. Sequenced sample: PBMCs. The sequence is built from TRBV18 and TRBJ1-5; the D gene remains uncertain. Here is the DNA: TGTGCCAGCTCACCAGGGGAGGATCAGCCCCAGCATTTT. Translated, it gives CASSPGEDQPQHF.